This TCR beta chain was identified in a study of vaccination effects on CD4 cells after COVID-19. General observations from the study: The study got few convalescent patients and did not collect any early post-infection timepoints.

TCRdb keeps only in-frame clones here, not all; method: immunoSEQ multiplex PCR. The sample has about 68,000 clones, about 80% seen once. This CDR3 is built from 15 residues. Germline V gives CDR1 SEHNR, CDR2 FQNEAQ (reference sequence). Trimming removed 2 bases at V and 5 bases at J, with 15 bases between. With respect to this clone: Its antigen remains unidentified.

Using viral peptide pools, the ViraFEST assay grew out antigen-specific CD4+ T cells prior to sequencing. The culture ran for under eleven days, and then CD4+ T cells were isolated. The vaccine recipients had no prior SARS-CoV-2 infection, with negative nucleocapsid antibodies. The rearrangement joins TRBV7-9 to TRBJ2-5; D is possibly TRBD2 (7 bases). The sample consisted of CD4+ T cells from PBMCs cultured with SARS-CoV-2 spike peptides, taken before COVID-19 vaccination. This clonotype originated in a human donor who received a COVID-19 vaccine. The CDR3 sequence: CASSLLGGPLETQYF. The CDR3 DNA is TGTGCCAGCAGCTTATTGGGGGGGCCATTGGAGACCCAGTACTTC.